What follows describes a single T cell receptor beta chain. Its antigen is not known. The time point here: patch test 2, 6 weeks after DPC sensitization. Treatment: therapeutic diphenylcyclopropenone sensitization with weekly scalp DPC. The V and J ends lost 5 bases and 5 bases, in that order; junction bases with no gene match: 13. Germline CDR1 is MNHEY and CDR2 is SVGAGI. The CDR3 extends over 16 amino acids. TCRdb re-called the RACE reads with MiXCR, one entry per CDR3 protein. This sample has about 350,000 distinct CDR3 sequences, with 6% to 7% found just once. This sample is part of a study of human T cells and chemical hapten exposure. Study-wide findings and caveats: Relative to control repertoires, expanded TCRs gave rise to significantly more large CDR3 similarity clusters. DPC sensitization did not alter TCRs above 1 in 1000 frequency.

The sequence was obtained from a woman aged 18-35 years with alopecia areata. Some clones in this sample may be carry-over from other donors' samples. This sample comprised whole blood, obtained in connection with sensitization to the hapten diphenylcyclopropenone (DPC). This chain connects TRBV6-5 to TRBJ2-3; the match to TRBD2 covers 7 bases. The CDR3 sequence is CASSPRLAEKVDTQYF. The DNA for the CDR3 is TGTGCCAGCAGTCCGAGACTAGCAGAGAAGGTAGATACGCAGTATTTT.